A single sample is the source of the 14 T cell receptor beta chains below, sequenced in a study of blood T cells in healthy people across ages. Primed by a sample-barcoded 5' primer and a J-beta primer mix, a second PCR proceeded for 7 to 11 cycles. In TCRdb, the 5' RACE reads were re-called with MiXCR into one record per CDR3 protein. This sample has around 870,000 distinct CDR3 sequences; 29% occur once, and the top ten carry roughly 17%. The sequenced material came from blood. The receptors originated from a woman aged 80 or older in good health.

Comments on this clonotype: A much larger clone differs from this one at a single base, so this may be a read error. The V and J genes are TRBV14 and TRBJ2-7; perhaps TRBD1 as D (6 bases). The germline V gene encodes CDR1 SGHDN and CDR2 FVKESK. V dropped 4 bases and J dropped 7 bases, with 20 bases sitting between them. There are 15 residues in the CDR3. The CDR3 sequence is CASSPKYRWDNEQYF. Here the CDR3 DNA reads TGTGCCAGCAGCCCTAAATATCGTTGGGACAATGAGCAGTACTTC.

The V call is TRBV5-1, the J call TRBJ2-3, with 13 bases matching TRBD2. Germline V lookup: CDR1 SGHRS, CDR2 YFSETQ. The CDR3 covers 21 residues. Trimming took 0 bases from V and 0 from J; bases not matched to a gene: 13. CDR3 coding DNA: TGCGCCAGCAGCTTGGTTCCGGGACTAGCGGGGTCTTCTTCTAGCACAGATACGCAGTATTTT. The encoded protein is CASSLVPGLAGSSSSTDTQYF.

Only a few counts were recorded for this clonotype. The rearrangement joins TRBV6-1 to TRBJ2-3, with 16 bases matching TRBD2. V was pared by 6 bases and J by 7 bases, with 10 bases of the junction left unmatched. The CDR3 contains 17 residues. The germline V gene encodes CDR1 MNHNS and CDR2 SASEGT. CDR3 sequence: CASSFSGLAGGRNTQYF. The CDR3 DNA is TGTGCCAGCAGCTTTTCGGGACTAGCGGGGGGGAGAAATACGCAGTATTTT.

This clonotype has a count of ten or more. This chain uses TRBV21-1 with TRBJ1-2; the D call in the table, TRBD1, was not verified against the DNA. TRBV21-1 is described as a pseudogene. This CDR3 is built from 11 residues. The CDR3 nucleotides read TGTGCCAGCAGTACCCGGGTGAGCTACACCTTC. Translated: CASSTRVSYTF.

This clonotype was seen repeatedly, ten times or more. The DNA of the CDR3 is TGCAGTGCTTCCGATCGGAGGCACAGCTATGGCTACACCTTC. Its translation: CSASDRRHSYGYTF. The J gene is TRBJ1-2, the V gene TRBV20-1; D is ambiguous. Germline lookup yields CDR1 DFQATT and CDR2 SNEGSKA (reference sequence). The CDR3 runs 14 residues. V was shortened by 5 bases and J by 4 bases, with 17 bases between the two germline ends.

The rearrangement uses TRBV20-1 and TRBJ1-4; 7 bases align to TRBD1. V lost 6 bases, J lost 7 bases, and 5 bases stayed unmatched. This CDR3 region has 12 residues. Germline CDR1 and CDR2: DFQATT and SNEGSKA (reference sequence). The CDR3 nucleotides read TGCAGTGCCCAGGAGGGGGCTGAAAAACTGTTTTTT. Encoded protein: CSAQEGAEKLFF.

In its sample, this clonotype was seen a few times. The chain uses TRBV20-1 and TRBJ1-6; TRBD1 is a possible D gene (5 bases). Germline V gene data show CDR1 as DFQATT and CDR2 as SNEGSKA (reference sequence). This CDR3 has 14 residues. V was pared by 6 bases and J by 7 bases, with 16 bases between. The CDR3 DNA reads as TGCAGTGCCACTCTACGGGGGTGGAATTCACCCCTCCACTTT. This encodes CSATLRGWNSPLHF.

This clonotype was found once. The chain employs TRBV20-1 and TRBJ2-5, with TRBD2 identical over 8 bases. From germline, CDR1 is DFQATT and CDR2 SNEGSKA (reference sequence). Trimming took 2 bases from V and 1 from J; bases not matched to a gene: 15. The CDR3 has 18 residues. This CDR3 is CSARPKPGLVVPQETQYF. In DNA, the CDR3 is TGCAGTGCTAGACCTAAACCGGGACTAGTGGTTCCCCAAGAGACCCAGTACTTC.

This clonotype was observed many times. The J gene is TRBJ1-2, the V gene TRBV7-2; 8 bases match TRBD1. Germline assignment: CDR1 SGHTA and CDR2 FQGNSA. Trimming at V came to 7 bases and at J to 4 bases, leaving 5 bases not matched to a gene. CDR3 size: 13 residues. CDR3 nucleotides: TGTGCCAGCACCCAGACAGGGGCCTATGGCTACACCTTC. It specifies CASTQTGAYGYTF.

This clonotype was seen at least ten times. J is TRBJ2-1 and V is TRBV11-2; 7 bases agree with TRBD2. Trimming cost V 1 base and J 1 base; bases outside gene matches: 10. The germline CDR1 and CDR2 sequences are SGHAT and FQNNGV. The CDR3 totals 18 residues. The CDR3 nucleotides read TGTGCCAGCAGCTTAGTCGGGTTTGGGGGGGTTTCCTACAATGAGCAGTTCTTC. This translates into CASSLVGFGGVSYNEQFF.

The DNA for the CDR3 is TGTGCCAGCAGCTTACCCCGGGACAGAGGCTCCTACGAGCAGTACTTC. It is translated as CASSLPRDRGSYEQYF. The J gene is TRBJ2-7, the V gene TRBV7-9; 7 nucleotides match TRBD1. This CDR3 has 16 residues. Trimming cost V 2 bases and J 0 bases; bases outside gene matches: 7. The germline CDR1 and CDR2 sequences are SEHNR and FQNEAQ (reference sequence).

This clonotype appeared a few times. The chain joins TRBV18 to TRBJ1-1; tentative D call: TRBD1 (5 bases). In germline, CDR1 is KGHSH, CDR2 LQKENI. This CDR3 has 16 amino acids. Trimming took 0 bases from V and 6 from J, leaving 17 bases between them. The CDR3 reads CASSPPFSAAGAEAFF. The CDR3 DNA reads TGTGCCAGCTCACCACCGTTCTCTGCAGCGGGGGCTGAAGCTTTCTTT.

The chain couples TRBV18 to TRBJ2-5; D might be TRBD1 or TRBD2, each matching 6 bases. Trimming took 0 bases from V and 11 from J, leaving 19 bases between them. This CDR3 spans 15 amino acids. Germline V CDR1 and CDR2: KGHSH, LQKENI. The CDR3 loop reads CASSPPGGRDHEQYF. Here the CDR3 DNA reads TGTGCCAGCTCACCACCGGGGGGCCGAGACCATGAGCAGTACTTC.

This chain connects TRBV4-2 to TRBJ2-5, with 7 positions matching TRBD1. J lost 1 base, V lost 0 bases, and 5 bases had no gene match. The length of the CDR3 is 16 residues. CDR1 and CDR2 (germline): LGHNA, YNFKEQ. This CDR3 reads CASSQETRGIQETQYF. The CDR3 DNA is TGTGCCAGCAGCCAAGAAACCAGGGGGATCCAAGAGACCCAGTACTTC.